This TCR beta chain was sequenced for a study of PD-1 blockade in classical Hodgkin lymphoma. Notes on the study in general: CD4+ TCR diversity, unlike CD8+, rose significantly by C4D1.

Clones were read by immunoSEQ multiplex PCR, and TCRdb kept only the in-frame ones, dropping some. The sample includes just over 50,000 clones, around 67% of them seen just once. The patients all showed relapse after autologous stem cell transplantation, while their brentuximab vedotin exposure varied. The CDR3 totals 17 residues. Trimming pared 0 bases from V and 0 bases from J, leaving 12 bases between. Germline V gives CDR1 LGHNA, CDR2 YNFKEQ. With regard to this clone: Antigen unknown.

The receptor's source is a human donor with classical Hodgkin lymphoma. V and J are TRBV4-2 and TRBJ2-1; D call uncertain. Sequenced material: peripheral blood mononuclear cells (PBMCs), taken before the second cycle of nivolumab. The CDR3 protein is CASSQDLYGSSYNEQFF. CDR3 nucleotides: TGTGCCAGCAGCCAAGATTTGTACGGTAGCTCCTACAATGAGCAGTTCTTC.